Listed below are T cell receptor beta chains from one sample, sequenced in a study of vaccination and CD4 T cells after COVID-19. TCRdb processed the PCR reads anew with MiXCR; each CDR3 protein has one entry. This table has about 12,000 distinct CDR3 sequences, 76% appearing once. These TCRs' antigens remain unknown. The specimen sequenced was CD4+ T cells from blood, cultured in vitro. These receptors were obtained from a human donor who had recovered from COVID-19. Each CDR3 is given with its conserved first and last residue. A D gene is named only where the DNA matches it firmly. Only some rows state a clone size, as once, few, many or a class for expanded clones.

D gene	J gene	V gene	clone size	CDR3 protein	CDR3 DNA
-	TRBJ1-6	TRBV2	few	CASSEYASTGSPLHF	TGTGCCAGCAGTGAATATGCATCCACCGGTTCACCCCTCCACTTT
-	TRBJ2-2	TRBV12-3/TRBV12-4	-	CASSVYEGNTGELFF	TGTGCCAGCAGTGTCTACGAAGGGAACACCGGGGAGCTGTTTTTT
-	TRBJ2-7	TRBV5-1	-	CASSATGTRYEQYF	TGCGCCAGCAGCGCCACCGGGACGCGCTACGAGCAGTACTTC
-	TRBJ1-2	TRBV12-3/TRBV12-4	-	CASSPYQTDGYTF	TGTGCCAGCAGTCCCTACCAGACTGATGGCTACACCTTC
-	TRBJ1-5	TRBV12-3/TRBV12-4	-	CASSFTAYQPQHF	TGTGCCAGCAGTTTCACAGCATATCAGCCCCAGCATTTT
-	TRBJ1-6	TRBV14	-	CASSQVFPALNSPLHF	TGTGCCAGCAGCCAAGTTTTCCCAGCTTTGAATTCACCCCTCCACTTT
-	TRBJ1-1	TRBV25-1	-	CASSREGNTEAFF	TGTGCCAGCAGCCGGGAGGGGAACACTGAAGCTTTCTTT
TRBD1	TRBJ1-2	TRBV7-8	-	CASSRTRGTGDGYTF	TGTGCCAGCAGCCGTACACGAGGGACAGGGGATGGCTACACCTTC
TRBD2	TRBJ2-1	TRBV12-3/TRBV12-4	-	CASSLATGLAGAEQFF	TGTGCCAGCAGTTTAGCCACCGGACTAGCGGGGGCTGAGCAGTTCTTC
-	TRBJ1-5	TRBV20-1	-	CSARDRGSLSNQPQHF	TGCAGTGCTAGAGACAGGGGCTCCCTTAGCAATCAGCCCCAGCATTTT
-	TRBJ2-6	TRBV5-1	medium-sized	CASSHRFSGANVLTF	TGCGCCAGCAGCCACAGATTCTCTGGGGCCAACGTCCTGACTTTC
-	TRBJ1-1	TRBV18	-	CASSPDPGDTEAFF	TGTGCCAGCTCACCTGACCCGGGAGACACTGAAGCTTTCTTT
-	TRBJ2-5	TRBV6-5	-	CASSFGGTGTGQETQYF	TGTGCCAGCAGTTTTGGGGGAACAGGGACCGGGCAAGAGACCCAGTACTTC
TRBD1	TRBJ2-2	TRBV20-1	-	CSAMRGQWNTGELFF	TGCAGTGCTATGAGGGGACAGTGGAACACCGGGGAGCTGTTTTTT
TRBD1	TRBJ2-5	TRBV30	-	CAWSVGQGVQETQYF	TGTGCCTGGAGTGTAGGTCAGGGGGTCCAAGAGACCCAGTACTTC
TRBD1	TRBJ1-5	TRBV7-2	once	CASSLLSRGGRGSQPQHF	TGTGCCAGCAGCTTACTTTCACGGGGCGGCAGGGGGAGTCAGCCCCAGCATTTT
TRBD1	TRBJ1-2	TRBV2	-	CASSDTGAYGYTF	TGTGCCAGCAGTGATACAGGGGCCTATGGCTACACCTTC
TRBD2	TRBJ2-2	TRBV7-3	-	CASSSPPGLATTGELFF	TGTGCCAGCAGCTCACCCCCGGGACTAGCGACCACCGGGGAGCTGTTTTTT
-	TRBJ1-1	TRBV7-3	few	CASSLMGDTEAFF	TGTGCCAGCAGCTTAATGGGCGACACTGAAGCTTTCTTT
TRBD2	TRBJ2-7	TRBV20-1	-	CSAKVAGGHRTTPIYEQYF	TGCAGTGCTAAGGTAGCGGGAGGCCATAGAACAACACCCATCTACGAGCAGTACTTC
-	TRBJ2-1	TRBV6-2/TRBV6-3	-	CASSYPYNEQFF	TGTGCCAGCAGTTACCCCTACAATGAGCAGTTCTTC
TRBD2	TRBJ2-3	TRBV9	-	CASSGLAGGRSTDTQYF	TGTGCCAGCAGCGGACTAGCGGGGGGCCGTAGCACAGATACGCAGTATTTT
-	TRBJ1-4	TRBV20-1	-	CSARVGSATNEKLFF	TGCAGTGCTAGAGTAGGGAGTGCAACTAATGAAAAACTGTTTTTT
-	TRBJ1-5	TRBV12-3/TRBV12-4	-	CASSSESSNQPQHF	TGTGCCAGCAGTTCGGAAAGTAGCAATCAGCCCCAGCATTTT
-	TRBJ1-3	TRBV12-3/TRBV12-4	-	CASRTDSSGNTIYF	TGTGCCAGCAGGACTGACAGCTCTGGAAACACCATATATTTT
-	TRBJ2-2	TRBV5-1	-	CASSSNPGQGVGELFF	TGCGCCAGCAGCTCGAATCCGGGACAAGGGGTCGGGGAGCTGTTTTTT
TRBD2	TRBJ2-2	TRBV10-3	-	CAISLLRSGGTGELFF	TGTGCCATCAGCCTCCTTCGAAGCGGGGGTACCGGGGAGCTGTTTTTT
-	TRBJ1-2	TRBV7-9	-	CASSLTAGFQNYGYTF	TGTGCCAGCAGCTTAACAGCAGGGTTTCAGAACTATGGCTACACCTTC
TRBD1	TRBJ2-3	TRBV7-3	-	CASTPGTGFADTQYF	TGTGCCAGCACCCCAGGGACAGGATTTGCAGATACGCAGTATTTT
-	TRBJ2-7	TRBV20-1	medium-sized	CSAAWTSYEQYF	TGCAGTGCGGCGTGGACATCCTACGAGCAGTACTTC
TRBD2	TRBJ2-3	TRBV11-2	-	CASSRSRGRAVGYF	TGTGCCAGCAGCCGGTCTCGGGGGAGGGCCGTTGGATATTTT
-	TRBJ1-4	TRBV3-1	-	CASSYRGGEKLFF	TGTGCCAGCAGCTATCGCGGGGGGGAAAAACTGTTTTTT
TRBD2	TRBJ2-3	TRBV10-2	-	CASSEGGGALDTQYF	TGCGCCAGCAGTGAGGGCGGGGGGGCTTTAGATACGCAGTATTTT
-	TRBJ1-4	TRBV6-1	-	CASRGGGLATNEKLFF	TGTGCCAGTAGAGGGGGGGGACTTGCAACTAATGAAAAACTGTTTTTT
-	TRBJ1-2	TRBV27	-	CASSLLASGGRENGYTF	TGTGCCAGCAGTTTACTTGCGAGTGGTGGGAGAGAGAATGGCTACACCTTC
-	TRBJ1-1	TRBV27	-	CASSQTVLNTEAFF	TGTGCCAGCAGTCAGACAGTCCTGAACACTGAAGCTTTCTTT
-	TRBJ2-7	TRBV5-1	once	CASSLGEYEQYF	TGCGCCAGCAGCTTGGGGGAGTACGAGCAGTACTTC
-	TRBJ2-3	TRBV12-3/TRBV12-4	-	CASSFGDTQYF	TGTGCCAGCAGTTTTGGAGATACGCAGTATTTT
-	TRBJ2-1	TRBV12-3/TRBV12-4	-	CASGKQGGSYNEQFF	TGTGCCAGCGGAAAACAGGGAGGCTCCTACAATGAGCAGTTCTTC
TRBD2	TRBJ2-2	TRBV6-1	-	CASTPGLAVRTGELFF	TGTGCCAGCACCCCCGGACTAGCGGTTAGGACCGGGGAGCTGTTTTTT
-	TRBJ1-1	TRBV7-9	-	CASSSLSRVAEAFF	TGTGCCAGCAGCTCCTTAAGTCGGGTCGCTGAAGCTTTCTTT
TRBD1	TRBJ1-2	TRBV6-1	-	CASSSGTEYGYTF	TGTGCCAGCAGCTCCGGGACAGAATATGGCTACACCTTC
-	TRBJ2-7	TRBV2	-	CAIRTGLKAYEQYF	TGTGCCATCAGAACAGGGTTGAAGGCCTACGAGCAGTACTTC
-	TRBJ1-1	TRBV19	-	CASSTSGRVAGTEAFF	TGTGCCAGTAGTACCTCCGGCCGGGTCGCGGGCACTGAAGCTTTCTTT
-	TRBJ1-5	TRBV21-1	-	CASRLERAPGLSNQPQHF	TGTGCCAGCAGGCTAGAGAGGGCTCCAGGGTTAAGCAATCAGCCCCAGCATTTT